Listed here are 24 T cell receptor beta chains from one sample, sequenced in a study of regulatory T cells in long-lasting Graves disease. Construction of TCR beta libraries relied on iRepertoire HTBI primers and on Arm-PCR targeting CDR3 regions. MiXCR was run by TCRdb on the multiplex PCR reads, yielding one entry per CDR3 protein. The sample lists 500,000 or so distinct CDR3 sequences, 14% occurring once. Time point noted: newly diagnosed GD, antithyroid drugs for less than 3 months. The TCR library was made from RNA extracted from PBMCs. The data were also submitted as part of a second study, on T cells in Graves' hyperthyroidism and ophthalmopathy.

The sequencing here drew on peripheral blood mononuclear cells (PBMCs), taken at new diagnosis, from a patient treated with antithyroid drugs. These receptor sequences come from a woman in her forties or fifties with Graves disease.

This clonotype was picked up a small number of times. Its ends do not fully match the called genes, so a read error is possible. The V and J genes are TRBV4-1 and TRBJ2-7; TRBD2 matches 8 bases. This CDR3 is 16 amino acids long. CDR1 is MGHRA and CDR2 is YSYEKL in the germline V gene. As DNA, the CDR3 is TGTGCCAGCAGCCAAGCTCGTAGCGGGACCCTCTACGAGCAGTACTTC. It codes for CASSQARSGTLYEQYF.

This clonotype was picked up many times. The chain is built from TRBV7-2 and TRBJ2-1; 7 nucleotides align to TRBD2. There are 15 residues in the CDR3. Germline CDR1 is SGHTA and CDR2 is FQGNSA. The V gene end was trimmed by 0 bases and the J gene end by 8 bases; junction bases not matched to a gene: 7. The CDR3 here is CASSLARGSSDEQFF. The DNA for the CDR3 is TGTGCCAGCAGCTTAGCGCGGGGGAGTTCCGATGAGCAGTTCTTC. Using reference TRBV7-2 and TRBJ2-1 for the parts outside the CDR3, the full variable domain is GAGVSQSPSNKVTEKGKDVELRCDPISGHTALYWYRQSLGQGLEFLIYFQGNSAPDKSGLPSDRFSAERTGGSVSTLTIQRTQQEDSAVYLCASSLARGSSDEQFFGPGTRLTVL.

Ten or more counts support this clonotype. The rearrangement links TRBV5-1 to TRBJ2-1, with TRBD1 matching 9 bases. CDR1 SGHRS and CDR2 YFSETQ come from the germline V gene. V was pared by 3 bases and J by 7 bases, with 8 bases of the junction left unmatched. The CDR3 extends over 15 amino acids. In nucleotides, the CDR3 is TGCGCCAGCAGCTCTTACAGGGACAGGGATAATGAGCAGTTCTTC. Translating gives CASSSYRDRDNEQFF.

This clonotype was detected many times. This sequence joins TRBV2 and TRBJ2-7; no reliable D call. CDR3 length: 12 residues. Germline V gene lookup returns CDR1 SNHLY and CDR2 FYNNEI. V shed 2 bases and J shed 6 bases, with 8 bases lying between them. The CDR3 is CASSEWVAEQYF. The CDR3 DNA is TGTGCCAGCAGTGAATGGGTAGCCGAGCAGTACTTC.

This clonotype has at least ten counts. The V call is TRBV3-1, the J call TRBJ2-7; 9 nucleotides agree with TRBD1. Germline CDR1 and CDR2: LGHDT and YNNKEL (reference sequence). The CDR3 loop spans 14 amino acids. V gave up 4 bases and J gave up 7 bases; unmatched junction bases: 8. CDR3 in amino acids: CASSPLGTGNEQYF. The DNA of the CDR3 is TGTGCCAGCAGCCCCCTAGGGACAGGGAATGAGCAGTACTTC.

This clonotype was counted a few times. The rearrangement links TRBV5-1 to TRBJ2-2; no reliable D call. The V end lost 0 bases, the J end lost 1 base, and 7 bases lay between the germline ends. CDR1 SGHRS and CDR2 YFSETQ come from the germline V gene. The CDR3 spans 15 residues. In nucleotides, the CDR3 is TGCGCCAGCAGCTTGGTATTACTGAACACCGGGGAGCTGTTTTTT. Translation: CASSLVLLNTGELFF. Full variable domain (missing parts from reference TRBV5-1 and TRBJ2-2): KAGVTQTPRYLIKTRGQQVTLSCSPISGHRSVSWYQQTPGQGLQFLFEYFSETQRNKGNFPGRFSGRQFSNSRSEMNVSTLELGDSALYLCASSLVLLNTGELFFGEGSRLTVL.

In its sample, this clonotype was seen a few times. V usage is TRBV6-1 and J usage is TRBJ2-7; D ambiguous. Germline CDR1 reads MNHNS; CDR2 reads SASEGT. V was trimmed by 7 bases and J by 3 bases, leaving 13 bases between them. The CDR3 totals 13 residues. The CDR3 protein is CASTRAQNYEQYF. The DNA of the CDR3 is TGTGCCAGCACTAGGGCCCAGAACTACGAGCAGTACTTC.

A remark on this clonotype: This clone may be a read error of a much larger clone one base away. The chain carries TRBV7-8 and TRBJ2-7; 8 nucleotides line up with TRBD1. CDR3 length: 16 residues. Germline CDR1 reads SGHVS; CDR2 reads FQNEAQ. The CDR3 is CASSLVSGGTDYERYF. CDR3 nucleotides: TGTGCCAGCAGCTTAGTCTCAGGGGGCACCGACTACGAGCGGTACTTC. Drawing the rest from reference TRBV7-8 and TRBJ2-7, the complete variable domain is GAGVSQSPRYKVAKRGQDVALRCDPISGHVSLFWYQQALGQGPEFLTYFQNEAQLDKSGLPSDRFFAERPEGSVSTLKIQRTQQEDSAVYLCASSLVSGGTDYERYFGPGTRLTVT.

In the case of this clonotype: A far larger clone is just one base off, so this is likely a read error. The chain carries TRBV2 and TRBJ2-1, with D maybe TRBD1 (5 bases). The assigned J gene may be wrong: the sequence end matches TRBJ2-5 better. Germline lookup yields CDR1 SNHLY and CDR2 FYNNEI. This CDR3 region has 15 residues. CDR3 nucleotides: TGTGCCAGCAAGAAGCAGACAGACCTCCTAGAGATCCAGTACTTC. Translated: CASKKQTDLLEIQYF.

The J gene is TRBJ1-2, the V gene TRBV9; 9 bases fit TRBD1. Germline trimming cut 0 bases from V and 4 bases from J; bases unmatched to any gene: 16. Germline assignment: CDR1 SGDLS and CDR2 YYNGEE. The CDR3 loop spans 19 amino acids. CDR3 sequence: CASSVGGIWDRALGYGYTF. Written as DNA, the CDR3 is TGTGCCAGCAGCGTAGGGGGGATTTGGGACAGGGCCCTCGGCTATGGCTACACCTTC.

The sample holds many counts of this clonotype. The chain links TRBV4-1 to TRBJ2-7; 8 bases match TRBD1. The germline V gene has CDR1 MGHRA and CDR2 YSYEKL. After removal of 4 bases from V and 6 bases from J, the junction contained 5 bases not matched to a gene. The CDR3 is 13 amino acids. The CDR3 nucleotides are TGCGCCAGCAGCCCTCGGACAGGGCCCGAGCAGTACTTC. This translates into CASSPRTGPEQYF.

The sample holds many counts of this clonotype. The J gene is TRBJ2-5, the V gene TRBV12-3 or TRBV12-4; 9 bases match TRBD1. Trimming cost V 6 bases and J 5 bases; bases outside gene matches: 7. The CDR3 is 14 amino acids. In DNA, the CDR3 is TGTGCCAGCAGACCGACAGGGGGATGGGAGACCCAGTACTTC. Protein sequence: CASRPTGGWETQYF.

This clonotype has ten or more counts. The CDR3 protein is CASSQTWPGGPYEQYF. CDR3 sequence (DNA): TGTGCCAGCAGCCAAACGTGGCCGGGAGGGCCCTACGAGCAGTACTTC. The rearrangement links TRBV13 to TRBJ2-7; 8 nucleotides agree with TRBD2. J gave up 2 bases and V 5 bases, and 11 bases lay outside the gene matches. There are 16 residues in the CDR3. Germline-derived CDR1 and CDR2 are PRHDT and FYEKMQ (reference sequence).

This clonotype has just a few counts. The chain carries TRBV6-1 and TRBJ2-1, with 11 bases lining up with TRBD2. The CDR3 contains 16 residues. After removal of 10 bases from V and 5 bases from J, the junction contained 13 bases not matched to a gene. The germline CDR1 and CDR2 sequences are MNHNS and SASEGT. The CDR3 region has the DNA TGTGCCACATTTTTCTCTGGACTAGCGGGCCACAATGAGCAGTTCTTC. Its protein product is CATFFSGLAGHNEQFF.

Ten or more counts support this clonotype. The chain uses TRBV5-1 and TRBJ1-3, with D possibly being TRBD1 (5 bases). V lost 2 bases and J 2 bases, leaving 8 bases between the germline ends. The CDR3 is made up of 14 amino acids. Germline V gives CDR1 SGHRS, CDR2 YFSETQ. Here the CDR3 reads CASSFGTPGNTIYF. The CDR3 DNA reads as TGCGCCAGCAGCTTCGGGACTCCTGGAAACACCATATATTTT.

In this sample, this clonotype turned up many times. The V gene is TRBV6-2 or TRBV6-3, the J gene TRBJ2-5; D gene ambiguous. The length of the CDR3 is 16 residues. Trimming took 2 bases from V and 0 from J, leaving 13 bases between them. Germline V gene data show CDR1 as MNHEY and CDR2 as SVGEGT. For the CDR3, the DNA is TGTGCCAGCAGTTACAAGGGCCCAAAGAACCAAGAGACCCAGTACTTC. Encoded protein: CASSYKGPKNQETQYF.

The chain uses TRBV20-1 and TRBJ2-5; maybe TRBD1 (5 bases). The CDR3 is 15 amino acids. Deletions cut 3 bases from V and 1 base from J, with 15 bases between. CDR1 and CDR2 (germline): DFQATT, SNEGSKA (reference sequence). CDR3 region: CSARNANRTQETQYF. CDR3 sequence (DNA): TGCAGTGCTAGGAATGCGAACAGGACCCAAGAGACCCAGTACTTC.

This clonotype was detected ten times or more. The gene calls are TRBV12-3 or TRBV12-4 and TRBJ2-2; D is possibly TRBD1 or TRBD2 (7 bases each). Trimming removed 4 bases at V and 4 bases at J, with 13 bases between. The CDR3 runs 15 residues. The CDR3 DNA is TGTGCCAGCAGTTATTCAGGGGGGGCCACCGGGGAGCTGTTTTTT. It yields the protein CASSYSGGATGELFF.

J is TRBJ2-3 and V is TRBV20-1; 9 bases fit TRBD2. Germline-derived CDR1 and CDR2 are DFQATT and SNEGSKA (reference sequence). Losses at the gene ends were 1 base for V and 2 bases for J; bases not matched to a gene: 1. CDR3 size: 14 residues. The CDR3 protein is CSARVAGATDTQYF. CDR3 bases: TGCAGTGCTAGAGTAGCGGGAGCCACAGATACGCAGTATTTT.

This chain joins TRBV5-6 and TRBJ2-7; no reliable D call. Germline CDR1 is SGHDT and CDR2 is YYEEEE. The ends were cut back, 0 bases at V and 3 bases at J, with 16 bases in the middle. The CDR3 totals 16 residues. The CDR3: CASSLATILGSYEQYF. The CDR3 DNA sequence: TGTGCCAGCAGCTTGGCTACAATTCTAGGAAGCTACGAGCAGTACTTC.

This clonotype was picked up many times. The chain employs TRBV5-1 and TRBJ2-7, with D possibly being TRBD1 (5 bases). The CDR3 is 14 residues long. Trimming cost V 4 bases and J 3 bases, with 14 bases left between them. Germline V gene lookup returns CDR1 SGHRS and CDR2 YFSETQ. The CDR3 spells CASSPAQGLYEQYF. The CDR3 DNA reads TGCGCCAGCAGCCCCGCCCAGGGTCTCTACGAGCAGTACTTC. Filled out from reference TRBV5-1 and TRBJ2-7, the complete variable domain reads KAGVTQTPRYLIKTRGQQVTLSCSPISGHRSVSWYQQTPGQGLQFLFEYFSETQRNKGNFPGRFSGRQFSNSRSEMNVSTLELGDSALYLCASSPAQGLYEQYFGPGTRLTVT.

The chain employs TRBV6-5 and TRBJ2-7; 12 bases match TRBD2. Looked up from germline, CDR1 is MNHEY and CDR2 is SVGAGI. This CDR3 spans 18 amino acids. V lost 6 bases, J lost 2 bases, and 14 bases stayed unmatched. CDR3 coding DNA: TGTGCCAGCAGCCACGGACCGGGACTAGCGGGTCGGACCTACGAGCAGTACTTC. This encodes CASSHGPGLAGRTYEQYF.

This chain connects TRBV7-2 to TRBJ2-1; D possibly corresponds to TRBD1 (6 bases). The CDR3 is 14 amino acids. V lost 5 bases and J lost 0, with 8 bases in between. CDR1 is SGHTA, CDR2 FQGNSA, per germline. CDR3: CASSGGFSYNEQFF. The CDR3 coding sequence is TGTGCCAGCAGCGGGGGCTTCTCCTACAATGAGCAGTTCTTC.

This clonotype was found many times. The V call is TRBV7-2, the J call TRBJ1-6, with 7 bases aligning to TRBD1. The CDR3 runs to 13 residues. Germline CDR1 is SGHTA and CDR2 is FQGNSA. V lost 2 bases to trimming and J lost 8 bases; unmatched junction nucleotides: 0. CDR3 sequence reads: CASSLQGDSPLHF. For the CDR3, the DNA is TGTGCCAGCAGCTTACAGGGGGATTCACCCCTCCACTTT.